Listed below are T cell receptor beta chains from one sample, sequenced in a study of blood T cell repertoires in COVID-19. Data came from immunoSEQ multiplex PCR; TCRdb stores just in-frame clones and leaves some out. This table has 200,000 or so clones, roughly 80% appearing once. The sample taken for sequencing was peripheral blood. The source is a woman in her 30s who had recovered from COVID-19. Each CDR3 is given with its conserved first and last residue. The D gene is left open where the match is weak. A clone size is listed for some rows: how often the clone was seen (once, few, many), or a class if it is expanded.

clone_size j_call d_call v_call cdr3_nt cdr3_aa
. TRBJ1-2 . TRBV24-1 TGTGCCACCAGTGCAGGATTAGCGGATGGCTACACCTTC CATSAGLADGYTF
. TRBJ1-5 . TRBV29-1 TGCAGCGTTGGGGAAGGAGGGTGGGACCAGCCCCAGCATTTT CSVGEGGWDQPQHF
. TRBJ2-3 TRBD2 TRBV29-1 TGCAGCGTTGCTAAAACTAGCGGGAGAAGTACGCAGTATTTT CSVAKTSGRSTQYF
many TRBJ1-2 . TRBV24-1 TGTGCCACCAGTGGGGCGGGAACTAACTATGGCTACACCTTC CATSGAGTNYGYTF
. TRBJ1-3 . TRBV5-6 TGTGCCAGCAGCTGGAACCAGGGGTCTGGAAACACCATATATTTT CASSWNQGSGNTIYF
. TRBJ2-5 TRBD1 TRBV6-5 TGTGCCAGCAGGCACAGGGGGTCCTATCAAGAGACCCAGTACTTC CASRHRGSYQETQYF
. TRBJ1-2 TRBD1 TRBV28 TGTGCCAGCAGTCCGGACAGGGTGGGCTATGGCTACACCTTC CASSPDRVGYGYTF
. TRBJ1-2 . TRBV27 TGTGCCAGCACAGTAGCAGGGTTGGATGGCTACACCTTC CASTVAGLDGYTF
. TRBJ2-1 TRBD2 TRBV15 TGTGCCACCAGCTCTCGGAGCGGGAGGGGGAATGAGCAGTTCTTC CATSSRSGRGNEQFF
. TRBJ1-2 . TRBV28 TGTGCCAGCAGTTTGGAGACCCGGTATGGCTACACCTTC CASSLETRYGYTF
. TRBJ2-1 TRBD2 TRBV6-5 TGTGCCAGCAGTTACTCGATCCAGCGGGGGTTCAATGAGCAGTTCTTC CASSYSIQRGFNEQFF
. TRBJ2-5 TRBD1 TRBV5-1 TGCGCCAGCAGCCCGGGACAGGGAGCTGAGACCCAGTACTTC CASSPGQGAETQYF
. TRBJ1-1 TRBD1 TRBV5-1 TGCGCCAGCAGCTTTTTGGGACAGGGGGACACTGAAGCTTTCTTT CASSFLGQGDTEAFF
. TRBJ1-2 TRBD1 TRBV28 TGTGCCAGCAGTGCCCCCGGGACAGGGAATACGAACTATGGCTACACCTTC CASSAPGTGNTNYGYTF
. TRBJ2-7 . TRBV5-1 TGCGCCAGCAGCTTGGGGGCGGGGTCCTCCTACGAGCAGTACTTC CASSLGAGSSYEQYF
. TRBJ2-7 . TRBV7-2 TGTGCCAGCAGCTTAATATGGCGGGAAACCTACGAGCAGTACTTC CASSLIWRETYEQYF
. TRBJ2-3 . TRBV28 TGTGCCACCCTGCGAAGGAGTAGCTCAGATACGCAGTATTTT CATLRRSSSDTQYF
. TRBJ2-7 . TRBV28 TGTGCCAGCACTGCGGGACGGAACGAGCAGTACTTC CASTAGRNEQYF
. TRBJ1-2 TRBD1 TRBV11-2 TGTGCCAGCAGCTTAAGTGTGACAGGGTTTGGCTACACCTTC CASSLSVTGFGYTF
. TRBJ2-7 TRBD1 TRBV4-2 TGTGCCAGCAGCCGACAGACAGGGGGCGACGAGCAGTACTTC CASSRQTGGDEQYF
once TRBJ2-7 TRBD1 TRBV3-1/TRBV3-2 TGTGCCAGCTCCGGGACAGGGGGCCTAGAGCAGTACTTC CASSGTGGLEQYF
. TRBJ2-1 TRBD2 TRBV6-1 TGTGCCAGCAGTGAAGTTGGTACTAGCGGACACAATGAGCAGTTCTTC CASSEVGTSGHNEQFF